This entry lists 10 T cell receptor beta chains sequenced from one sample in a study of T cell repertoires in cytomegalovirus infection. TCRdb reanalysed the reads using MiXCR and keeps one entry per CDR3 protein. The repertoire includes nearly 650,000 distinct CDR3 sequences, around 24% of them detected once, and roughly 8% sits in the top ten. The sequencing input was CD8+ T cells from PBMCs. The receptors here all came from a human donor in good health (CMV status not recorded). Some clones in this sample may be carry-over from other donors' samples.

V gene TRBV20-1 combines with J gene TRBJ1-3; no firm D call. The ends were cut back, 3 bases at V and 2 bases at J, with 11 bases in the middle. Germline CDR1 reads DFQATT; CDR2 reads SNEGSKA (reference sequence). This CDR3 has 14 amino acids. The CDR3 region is CSARLSKTGNTIYF. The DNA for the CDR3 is TGCAGTGCTAGGCTGTCCAAGACTGGAAACACCATATATTTT.

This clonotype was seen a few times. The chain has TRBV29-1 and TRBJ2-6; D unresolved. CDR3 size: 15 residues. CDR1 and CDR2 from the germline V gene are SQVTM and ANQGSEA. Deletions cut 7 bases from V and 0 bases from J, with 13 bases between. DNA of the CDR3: TGCAGCGGCTGGCTATGGGACTCTGGGGCCAACGTCCTGACTTTC. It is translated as CSGWLWDSGANVLTF.

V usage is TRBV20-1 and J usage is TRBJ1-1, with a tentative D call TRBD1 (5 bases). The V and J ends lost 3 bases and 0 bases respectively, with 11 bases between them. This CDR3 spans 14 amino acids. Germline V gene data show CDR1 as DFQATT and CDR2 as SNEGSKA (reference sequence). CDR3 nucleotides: TGCAGTGCTAGGCGACCGGACATGAACACTGAAGCTTTCTTT. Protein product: CSARRPDMNTEAFF.

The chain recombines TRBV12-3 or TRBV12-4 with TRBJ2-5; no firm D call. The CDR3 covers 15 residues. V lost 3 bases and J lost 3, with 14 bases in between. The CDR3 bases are TGTGCCAGCAGTTTCTCGTTCAGTACCAAAGAGACCCAGTACTTC. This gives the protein CASSFSFSTKETQYF.

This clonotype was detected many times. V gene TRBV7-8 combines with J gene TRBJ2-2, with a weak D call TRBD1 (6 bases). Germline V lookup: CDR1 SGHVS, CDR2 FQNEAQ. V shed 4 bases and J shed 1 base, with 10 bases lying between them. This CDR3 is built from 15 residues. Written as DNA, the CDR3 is TGTGCCAGCAGCTCCGGGACAATGAACACCGGGGAGCTGTTTTTT. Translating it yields CASSSGTMNTGELFF.

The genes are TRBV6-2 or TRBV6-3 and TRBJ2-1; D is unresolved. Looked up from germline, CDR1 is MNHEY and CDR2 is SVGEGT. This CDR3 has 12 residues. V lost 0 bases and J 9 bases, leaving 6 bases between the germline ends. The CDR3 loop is CASSYSWVEQFF. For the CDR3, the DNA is TGTGCCAGCAGTTACTCGTGGGTTGAGCAGTTCTTC.

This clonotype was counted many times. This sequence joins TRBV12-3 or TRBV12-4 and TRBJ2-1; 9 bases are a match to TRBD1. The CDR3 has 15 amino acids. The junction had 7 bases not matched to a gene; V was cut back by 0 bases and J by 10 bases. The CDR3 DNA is TGTGCCAGCAGTTTAGCGGACCCGGGACAGGGCGAGCAGTTCTTC. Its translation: CASSLADPGQGEQFF.

The CDR3 loop reads CASWDPGQSADTQYF. The CDR3 DNA is TGTGCCAGCTGGGACCCGGGACAGAGTGCAGATACGCAGTATTTT. The rearrangement joins TRBV6-2 or TRBV6-3 to TRBJ2-3; 7 bases line up with TRBD1. The CDR3 sequence is 15 residues long. The trim removed 8 bases at V and 4 bases at J, leaving 12 bases unmatched. Germline lookup yields CDR1 MNHEY and CDR2 SVGEGT.

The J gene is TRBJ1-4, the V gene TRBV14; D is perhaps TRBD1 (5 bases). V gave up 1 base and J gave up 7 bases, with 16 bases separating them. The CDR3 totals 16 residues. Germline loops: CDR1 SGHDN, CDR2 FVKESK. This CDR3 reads CASSQVPLRGLEKLFF. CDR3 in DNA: TGTGCCAGCAGCCAAGTTCCTTTGAGGGGTCTTGAAAAACTGTTTTTT.

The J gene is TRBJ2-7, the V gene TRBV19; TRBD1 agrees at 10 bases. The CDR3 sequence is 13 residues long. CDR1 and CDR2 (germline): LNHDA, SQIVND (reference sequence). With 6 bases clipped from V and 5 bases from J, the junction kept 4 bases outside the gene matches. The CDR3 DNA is TGTGCCAGTAGAGGACAGGGGGGCGACGAGCAGTACGTC. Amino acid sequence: CASRGQGGDEQYV.